This T cell receptor beta chain was obtained from a study of cytomegalovirus exposure and HLA in healthy donors. This PCR relied on a set of 60 Vbeta primers and 13 Jbeta primers. The protocol was immunoSEQ multiplex PCR, while the TCRdb copy is restricted to in-frame clones and leaves out a portion. In the table there are around 53,000 clones, 65% to 85% of which are singletons. This CDR3 has 15 residues. Trimming removed 3 bases at V and 0 bases at J, with 9 bases between. Germline V gene data show CDR1 as SGHDN and CDR2 as FVKESK. The material sequenced was PBMCs. The source of this sequence is a man aged 18 to 30 in good health and CMV-seronegative. The gene calls are TRBV14 and TRBJ2-1; D not resolved. The CDR3: CASSHLSASYNEQFF. The CDR3 DNA is TGTGCCAGCAGCCATCTCAGTGCCTCCTACAATGAGCAGTTCTTC.